These 23 T cell receptor beta chains originate from one sample sequenced in a study of identical twins. TCRdb processed the 5' RACE reads anew with MiXCR; each CDR3 protein has one entry. The sample lists around 1.7 million distinct CDR3 sequences, about 31% occurring once. The specimen was cord blood. These receptors were collected from a newborn girl in good health.

The V gene is TRBV28, the J gene TRBJ2-3; 8 bases agree with TRBD2. This CDR3 is built from 14 residues. Trimming cost V 7 bases and J 3 bases; bases outside gene matches: 6. Germline CDR1 is MDHEN and CDR2 is SYDVKM. The CDR3 reads CASTPAGGTDTQYF. DNA for the CDR3: TGTGCCAGCACCCCGGCGGGGGGTACAGATACGCAGTATTTT. Combining the CDR3 with reference TRBV28 and TRBJ2-3 gives the whole variable domain DVKVTQSSRYLVKRTGEKVFLECVQDMDHENMFWYRQDPGLGLRLIYFSYDVKMKEKGDIPEGYSVSREKKERFSLILESASTNQTSMYLCASTPAGGTDTQYFGPGTRLTVL.

The gene calls are TRBV20-1 and TRBJ2-5; D not resolved. In germline, CDR1 is DFQATT, CDR2 SNEGSKA (reference sequence). V was trimmed by 1 base and J by 1 base, leaving 7 bases between them. CDR3 size: 13 residues. The CDR3 loop is CSARVVPQETQYF. CDR3 DNA: TGCAGTGCTAGAGTGGTGCCCCAAGAGACCCAGTACTTC.

This rearrangement joins TRBV6-6 to TRBJ2-5, with TRBD2 as a possible D gene (6 bases). CDR3 size: 13 residues. V gave up 7 bases and J gave up 8 bases, with 17 bases separating them. Looked up from germline, CDR1 is MNHNY and CDR2 is SVGAGI (reference sequence). Here the CDR3 DNA reads TGTGCCAGCAATATTGAGGGAGGTAGCACCCAGTACTTC. This codes for CASNIEGGSTQYF.

This clonotype was recorded a few times. V gene TRBV4-1 combines with J gene TRBJ2-3; D is uncertain. Per the germline V gene, CDR1 is MGHRA and CDR2 is YSYEKL. The V end was cut by 1 base, the J end by 3 bases, with 11 bases between. The CDR3 spans 15 residues. The CDR3 protein is CASSQVRTATDTQYF. The CDR3 nucleotides are TGCGCCAGCAGCCAAGTTAGAACTGCAACAGATACGCAGTATTTT.

Turning to this clonotype: The germline gene is not matched at one end of the junction; a read error may be the cause. The chain employs TRBV28 and TRBJ2-1; 8 bases line up with TRBD2. CDR1 and CDR2 (germline): MDHEN, SYDVKM. The CDR3 has 16 amino acids. The CDR3 is CASSTPGREADNGQFF. The CDR3 bases are TGTGCCAGCAGTACGCCGGGGCGGGAGGCCGACAATGGGCAGTTCTTC.

The chain links TRBV3-1 to TRBJ2-4, with 7 bases matching TRBD2. V shed 0 bases and J 6 bases; nucleotides not matched to a gene: 2. The germline V gene has CDR1 LGHDT and CDR2 YNNKEL (reference sequence). CDR3 length: 14 amino acids. The DNA for the CDR3 is TGTGCCAGCAGCCAAGAGGGACTATTAAACATTCAGTACTTC. It codes for CASSQEGLLNIQYF.

This clonotype was found a few times. The CDR3 sequence is CASSPRASGRAKVYYEQYF. The DNA of the CDR3 is TGTGCCAGCAGCCCAAGGGCTAGCGGGAGGGCCAAGGTTTACTACGAGCAGTACTTC. V usage is TRBV4-2 and J usage is TRBJ2-4; 12 bases line up with TRBD2. Gene TRBJ2-7 matches the end of the DNA better, so the J call may be wrong. Germline V gene sequence: CDR1 LGHNA, CDR2 YNFKEQ. CDR3 size: 19 residues.

This chain connects TRBV14 to TRBJ2-5; no reliable D call. V shed 0 bases and J shed 11 bases, with 16 bases lying between them. CDR1 and CDR2 from the germline V gene are SGHDN and FVKESK. This CDR3 has 14 residues. CDR3: CASSQEKPSTQQYF. The CDR3 DNA reads TGTGCCAGCAGCCAAGAAAAGCCTTCTACTCAGCAGTACTTC.

This clonotype was picked up many times. The chain joins TRBV27 to TRBJ2-7, with 8 positions matching TRBD2. This CDR3 has 13 amino acids. Germline V gene sequence: CDR1 MNHEY, CDR2 SMNVEV (reference sequence). Trimming took 5 bases from V and 6 from J; bases not matched to a gene: 6. The CDR3 loop reads CASSPGLVGEQYF. CDR3 DNA sequence: TGTGCCAGCAGTCCGGGACTAGTGGGCGAGCAGTACTTC.

V and J are TRBV5-1 and TRBJ2-3, with 7 bases lining up with TRBD1. The CDR3 is 14 residues long. Trimming took 4 bases from V and 2 from J; bases not matched to a gene: 4. Germline V lookup: CDR1 SGHRS, CDR2 YFSETQ. In nucleotides, the CDR3 is TGCGCCAGCAGCACGGGACAGCTCACAGATACGCAGTATTTT. Its protein is CASSTGQLTDTQYF.

V is TRBV29-1 and J is TRBJ2-2; the D is unclear. The CDR3 extends over 12 amino acids. The germline V and J ends were trimmed by 5 bases and 0 bases, with 4 bases remaining between them. Per germline, CDR1 SQVTM and CDR2 ANQGSEA. CDR3 region: CSVRPNTGELFF. In DNA, the CDR3 is TGCAGCGTTCGCCCGAACACCGGGGAGCTGTTTTTT.

The V gene is TRBV20-1, the J gene TRBJ2-2; unclear D gene. Between the trimmed V and J ends, which lost 0 bases and 3 bases, there was a span of 8 bases. The germline V gene has CDR1 DFQATT and CDR2 SNEGSKA (reference sequence). The CDR3 totals 14 residues. CDR3 nucleotides: TGCAGTGCTAGAGAAGCACGTTACACCGGGGAGCTGTTTTTT. Translated: CSAREARYTGELFF.

This clonotype was observed a handful of times. The chain links TRBV10-3 to TRBJ1-2; D not certain. V lost 7 bases to trimming and J lost 2 bases, with 5 bases between them. This CDR3 spans 11 amino acids. CDR1 ENHRY and CDR2 SYGVKD come from the germline V gene. The CDR3 bases are TGTGCCATCACCGACAACTATGGCTACACCTTC. This encodes CAITDNYGYTF.

This chain joins TRBV12-3 or TRBV12-4 and TRBJ2-7; 8 bases map to TRBD1. V lost 4 bases, J lost 3 bases, and 5 bases stayed unmatched. The CDR3 is 14 residues long. DNA for the CDR3: TGTGCCAGCAGTTCCTCGGACAGGGTCTACGAGCAGTACTTC. It translates to CASSSSDRVYEQYF.

This clonotype was picked up a small number of times. The chain couples TRBV27 to TRBJ2-1; no definite D call. Trimming shortened V by 2 bases and J by 4 bases, and 6 bases separated the two germline ends. The CDR3 sequence is 13 residues long. The V gene's germline CDR1 is MNHEY and CDR2 SMNVEV (reference sequence). This chain's CDR3 is CASSLQEYNEQFF. The DNA of the CDR3 is TGTGCCAGCAGTTTACAGGAGTACAATGAGCAGTTCTTC.

V and J are TRBV20-1 and TRBJ2-7, with 8 positions matching TRBD1. CDR1 and CDR2 from the germline V gene are DFQATT and SNEGSKA (reference sequence). The V segment lost 6 bases and the J segment 2 bases; nucleotides outside the gene matches: 9. This CDR3 is built from 14 residues. The CDR3 DNA follows: TGCAGTGCAAATCCGGGACAGGTTACCTACGAGCAGTACTTC. It specifies CSANPGQVTYEQYF.

V gene TRBV5-6 combines with J gene TRBJ2-7; D unclear. CDR3 length: 13 residues. V was pared by 2 bases and J by 3 bases, with 9 bases between. Per the germline V gene, CDR1 is SGHDT and CDR2 is YYEEEE. CDR3 amino acids: CASSLTWGYEQYF. The CDR3 DNA follows: TGTGCCAGCAGCTTAACCTGGGGCTACGAGCAGTACTTC. The full variable domain, completed using reference TRBV5-6 and TRBJ2-7, is DAGVTQSPTHLIKTRGQQVTLRCSPKSGHDTVSWYQQALGQGPQFIFQYYEEEERQRGNFPDRFSGHQFPNYSSELNVNALLLGDSALYLCASSLTWGYEQYFGPGTRLTVT.

CDR3 sequence: CARDQREGDNEQFF. The CDR3 DNA reads TGTGCCAGAGACCAGCGGGAAGGAGACAATGAGCAGTTCTTC. The V and J genes are TRBV2 and TRBJ2-1, with TRBD2 matching 7 bases. This CDR3 has 14 residues. CDR1 is SNHLY, CDR2 FYNNEI, per germline. The V segment lost 9 bases and the J segment 5 bases; nucleotides outside the gene matches: 10.

A few counts support this clonotype. The chain links TRBV21-1 to TRBJ1-5. TRBV21-1 is a pseudogene. The CDR3 length is 13 residues. CDR3 DNA sequence: TGTGCCAGCACGGAGACGGTAAATCAGCCCCAGCATTTT. It codes for CASTETVNQPQHF.

The table lists this clonotype with many counts. The chain links TRBV10-3 to TRBJ2-5, with D possibly being TRBD2 (6 bases). The CDR3 is made up of 13 amino acids. Germline lookup yields CDR1 ENHRY and CDR2 SYGVKD. The V end was cut by 6 bases, the J end by 5 bases, with 13 bases between. CDR3 DNA sequence: TGTGCCATCAGGGGGGGAAGGTTGGAGACCCAGTACTTC. Its translation: CAIRGGRLETQYF.

This clonotype appeared a few times. The J gene is TRBJ1-5, the V gene TRBV4-2, with D unresolved. Trimming took 0 bases from V and 3 from J, leaving 12 bases between them. CDR1 and CDR2 from the germline V gene are LGHNA and YNFKEQ. The CDR3 is made up of 16 amino acids. In nucleotides, the CDR3 is TGTGCCAGCAGCCAAGAGGTTTGTTTGGCCAATCAGCCCCAGCATTTT. This sequence encodes CASSQEVCLANQPQHF.

This clonotype was counted only a few times. The chain is built from TRBV6-1 and TRBJ2-7; D perhaps matches TRBD1 (5 bases). This CDR3 has 14 amino acids. With 3 bases removed from V and 4 bases from J, the gap between germline ends came to 13 bases. Germline V gene data show CDR1 as MNHNS and CDR2 as SASEGT. This CDR3 is CASSERRAIYEQYF. CDR3 in DNA: TGTGCCAGCAGTGAGCGCAGGGCTATTTACGAGCAGTACTTC.

This chain uses TRBV4-2 with TRBJ2-2; D is undetermined. This CDR3 is built from 15 residues. CDR1 LGHNA and CDR2 YNFKEQ come from the germline V gene. The V and J ends lost 1 base and 9 bases respectively, with 15 bases between them. CDR3 nucleotide sequence: TGTGCCAGCAGCCAAGTATTGGCCGTGGGGAGGGAGCTGTTTTTT. This translates into CASSQVLAVGRELFF.